This T cell receptor beta chain is drawn from a study of neurological immune-mediated disorders. General study findings and limits: No sharing of CDR3 amino acid sequences was observed among expanded clones across subjects, suggesting private repertoires in all groups.

CDR1 is SEHNR, CDR2 FQNEAQ, per germline (reference sequence). The V segment lost 3 bases and the J segment 2 bases; nucleotides outside the gene matches: 4. The CDR3 has 15 amino acids. The table lists this clonotype with many counts. Antigen specificity is unknown. Via MiXCR, TCRdb re-called the 5' RACE reads, giving one row per CDR3 protein. The sample lists about 46,000 distinct CDR3 sequences, under 2% seen once, with roughly 2.1% in the top ten. Sequenced sample: PBMCs. The chain has TRBV7-9 and TRBJ2-3; 8 bases match TRBD2. The TCR comes from a middle-aged woman with multiple sclerosis. CDR3 DNA: TGTGCCAGCAGCTTTATGCGGGGGGACACAGATACGCAGTATTTT. Its protein is CASSFMRGDTDTQYF.